Listed here are 12 T cell receptor beta chains from one sample, sequenced in a study of blood T cells in healthy people across ages. Then a second PCR, running roughly 6 to 12 cycles, was carried out with a sample-barcoded 5' primer and a J-beta primer mix. A single record per CDR3 protein comes from TCRdb applying MiXCR to the 5' RACE reads. Among 1.5 million to 2 million distinct CDR3 sequences listed, around 48% were seen once. Material: blood. Receptors were obtained from a woman aged 40 to 50 in good health.

This rearrangement joins TRBV4-3 to TRBJ1-5; perhaps TRBD1 as D (5 bases). Germline loops: CDR1 LGHNA, CDR2 YSLEER. This CDR3 is 13 amino acids long. V lost 0 bases and J 10 bases, leaving 10 bases between the germline ends. CDR3 region: CASSQERGNPQHF. As DNA, the CDR3 is TGCGCCAGCAGCCAAGAAAGGGGCAATCCCCAGCATTTT.

This clonotype was seen ten or more times. The chain uses TRBV7-2 and TRBJ2-7; D is unclear. Germline CDR1 is SGHTA and CDR2 is FQGNSA. The ends were cut back, 1 base at V and 2 bases at J, with 9 bases in the middle. This CDR3 is built from 14 residues. The CDR3 DNA reads TGTGCCAGCAGCTTAGAGGCGGCTACCTACGAGCAGTACTTC. It specifies CASSLEAATYEQYF.

The CDR3 DNA sequence: TGCAGTGCTAGTCTAGCGGGGGTTGACGAGCAGTACTTC. This sequence encodes CSASLAGVDEQYF. The chain is built from TRBV20-1 and TRBJ2-4; 10 nucleotides line up with TRBD2. Matching the DNA end better, TRBJ2-7 makes the J call doubtful. Germline V gene data show CDR1 as DFQATT and CDR2 as SNEGSKA (reference sequence). The CDR3 consists of 13 residues.

This clonotype was seen a few times. The rearrangement joins TRBV6-5 to TRBJ2-1; TRBD1 matches at 10 bases. With V trimmed by 5 bases and J by 7 bases, 8 bases remained unmatched. This CDR3 comprises 15 residues. Germline V gives CDR1 MNHEY, CDR2 SVGAGI. The CDR3 loop reads CASSLRDRGGNEQFF. Here the CDR3 DNA reads TGTGCCAGCAGTCTCCGGGACAGGGGTGGGAATGAGCAGTTCTTC.

The chain uses TRBV7-9 and TRBJ1-6; D unclear. Germline CDR1 reads SEHNR; CDR2 reads FQNEAQ (reference sequence). Trimming cost V 5 bases and J 6 bases, with 14 bases left between them. The CDR3 length is 15 residues. The DNA for the CDR3 is TGTGCCAGCAGCGCTCCTCAGGAGTCTAATTCACCCCTCCACTTT. This codes for CASSAPQESNSPLHF. The entire variable domain, with the rest obtained from reference TRBV7-9 and TRBJ1-6, is as follows: DTGVSQNPRHKITKRGQNVTFRCDPISEHNRLYWYRQTLGQGPEFLTYFQNEAQLEKSRLLSDRFSAERPKGSFSTLEIQRTEQGDSAMYLCASSAPQESNSPLHFGNGTRLTVT.

In this sample, this clonotype turned up a few times. In nucleotides, the CDR3 is TGCGCCAGCAGCCAAGGTCGTCTGGGCTACGAGCAGTACTTC. This sequence encodes CASSQGRLGYEQYF. This chain joins TRBV4-3 and TRBJ2-7; no firm D call. V lost 1 base, J lost 3 bases, and 10 bases lay in between. This CDR3 contains 14 residues. The germline V gene has CDR1 LGHNA and CDR2 YSLEER.

The chain links TRBV29-1 to TRBJ2-1, with D unresolved. Deletions cut 5 bases from V and 9 bases from J, with 14 bases between. CDR1 and CDR2 from the germline V gene are SQVTM and ANQGSEA. This CDR3 contains 12 residues. CDR3: CSVRALTSEQFF. CDR3 nucleotides: TGCAGCGTTCGCGCGCTCACCAGTGAGCAGTTCTTC.

The chain uses TRBV5-1 and TRBJ1-1; D gene ambiguous. CDR3 length: 15 amino acids. V was pared by 2 bases and J by 7 bases, with 18 bases between. In germline, CDR1 is SGHRS, CDR2 YFSETQ. This chain's CDR3 is CASSLGPREGIEAFF. In DNA, the CDR3 is TGCGCCAGCAGCTTAGGACCCCGAGAAGGTATTGAAGCTTTCTTT.

This clonotype was detected only a few times. The chain has TRBV5-1 and TRBJ2-6; D is ambiguous. With 4 bases removed from V and 0 bases from J, the gap between germline ends came to 11 bases. Germline CDR1 reads SGHRS; CDR2 reads YFSETQ. The CDR3 is made up of 16 amino acids. This CDR3 reads CASSTTVRSGANVLTF. CDR3 nucleotide sequence: TGCGCCAGCAGCACCACAGTCCGCTCTGGGGCCAACGTCCTGACTTTC.

The chain employs TRBV7-8 and TRBJ1-2; D possibly corresponds to TRBD1 (6 bases). This CDR3 is built from 15 residues. Germline V CDR1 and CDR2: SGHVS, FQNEAQ. The germline V and J ends were trimmed by 5 bases and 4 bases, with 17 bases remaining between them. CDR3 nucleotide sequence: TGTGCCAGCAGCAACCAAGGGGGGTCAATCTATGGCTACACCTTC. It encodes CASSNQGGSIYGYTF.

In its sample, this clonotype was seen a few times. The V gene is TRBV25-1, the J gene TRBJ2-1, with 8 bases matching TRBD1. The CDR3 spans 15 residues. Per the germline V gene, CDR1 is MGHDK and CDR2 is SYGVNS. Trimming removed 6 bases from V and 3 bases from J; junction bases left unmatched: 7. The CDR3 loop is CASSIDRGYYNEQFF. The CDR3 DNA reads TGTGCCAGCAGCATAGACAGGGGTTACTACAATGAGCAGTTCTTC. Variable domain in full (rest from reference TRBV25-1 and TRBJ2-1): EADIYQTPRYLVIGTGKKITLECSQTMGHDKMYWYQQDPGMELHLIHYSYGVNSTEKGDLSSESTVSRIRTEHFPLTLESARPSHTSQYLCASSIDRGYYNEQFFGPGTRLTVL.

The chain employs TRBV6-2 or TRBV6-3 and TRBJ2-1; the D gene could be TRBD1 or TRBD2 (5 bases each). V was trimmed by 3 bases and J by 5 bases, leaving 14 bases between them. The CDR3 extends over 15 amino acids. Germline V gene lookup returns CDR1 MNHEY and CDR2 SVGEGT. CDR3: CASSYRDPRDNEQFF. CDR3 coding DNA: TGTGCCAGCAGTTATAGGGACCCCCGGGACAATGAGCAGTTCTTC.